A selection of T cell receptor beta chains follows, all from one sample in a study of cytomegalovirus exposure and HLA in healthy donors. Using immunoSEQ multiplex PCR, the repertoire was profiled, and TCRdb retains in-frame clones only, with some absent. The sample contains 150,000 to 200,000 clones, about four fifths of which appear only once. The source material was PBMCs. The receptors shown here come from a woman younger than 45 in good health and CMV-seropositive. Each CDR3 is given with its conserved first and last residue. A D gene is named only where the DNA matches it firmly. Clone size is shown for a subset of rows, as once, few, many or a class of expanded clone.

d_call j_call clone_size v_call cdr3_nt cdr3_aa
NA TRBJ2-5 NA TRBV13 TGTGCCAGCAGCTTCCTCACGTCCCAGGCAGAGACCCAGTACTTC CASSFLTSQAETQYF
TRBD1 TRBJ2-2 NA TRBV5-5 TGTGCCAGCAGCGCGGACAGGCCCACCGGGGAGCTGTTTTTT CASSADRPTGELFF
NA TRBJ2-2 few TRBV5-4 TGTGCCAGCAGCTTGGGGGCAGGGAGGACCGGGGAGCTGTTTTTT CASSLGAGRTGELFF
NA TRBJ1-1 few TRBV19 TGTGCCAGTAGTTCCCGGACCTTCAGCGGAGCTTTCTTT CASSSRTFSGAFF
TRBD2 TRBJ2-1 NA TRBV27 TGTGCCAGCAGTTTTTGGAGCGGGAGGGCCGACAATGAGCAGTTCTTC CASSFWSGRADNEQFF
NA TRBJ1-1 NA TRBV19 TGTGCCAGTACGAATATGTGGGGGCGACGAGGTGAAGCTTTCTTT CASTNMWGRRGEAFF
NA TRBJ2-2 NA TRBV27 TGTGCCAGCAGTTTATTAGCACGTTACACCGGGGAGCTGTTTTTT CASSLLARYTGELFF
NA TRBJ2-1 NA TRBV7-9 TGTGCCAGCAGCTTAGGAGGGACAATCCCCCTGTGGCAGTTCTTC CASSLGGTIPLWQFF
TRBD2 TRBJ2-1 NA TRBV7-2 TGTGCCAGCAGCTTAGTAGGCCCTCTAGCGGGGCTCGGCGATGAGCAGTTCTTC CASSLVGPLAGLGDEQFF
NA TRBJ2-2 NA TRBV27 TGTGCCAGCAGTCGCGGCACCGGGGAGCTGTTTTTT CASSRGTGELFF
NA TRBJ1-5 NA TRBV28 TGTGCCAGCACCCTATACAGGCTCCCGGAGCCCCAGCATTTT CASTLYRLPEPQHF
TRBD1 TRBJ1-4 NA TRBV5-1 TGCGCCAGCAGCCCAGGGACAGCGGGCCGTGGGGAAAAACTGTTTTTT CASSPGTAGRGEKLFF
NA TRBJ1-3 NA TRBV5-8 TGTGCCAGCAGCTTGACAGGATCTTTTGGAAACACCATATATTTT CASSLTGSFGNTIYF
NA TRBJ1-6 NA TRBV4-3 TGCGCCAGCAGCCAAGCCCGGGGTGGTTCACCCCTCCACTTT CASSQARGGSPLHF
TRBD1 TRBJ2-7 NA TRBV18 TGTGCCAGCTCACCTGGGACAGGAGGTGAGCAGTACTTC CASSPGTGGEQYF
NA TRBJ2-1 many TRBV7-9 TGTGCCAGCAGCTCCCTACCGGACCGCGGGGATGAGCAGTTCTTC CASSSLPDRGDEQFF
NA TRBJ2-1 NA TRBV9 TGTGCCAGCAGCGCCAGTAAGGGACTTGCAGGACCCTACAATGAGCAGTTCTTC CASSASKGLAGPYNEQFF
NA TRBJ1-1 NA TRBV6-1 TGTGCCAGCAGTCCAAAAGATCGGAGGGACACTGAAGCTTTCTTT CASSPKDRRDTEAFF
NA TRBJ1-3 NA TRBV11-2 TGTGCCAGCGGCCGCCGGGGCTCTGGAAACACCATATATTTT CASGRRGSGNTIYF
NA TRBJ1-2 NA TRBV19 TGTGCCAGTAGTATCCCCCAGGATGGCTACACCTTC CASSIPQDGYTF
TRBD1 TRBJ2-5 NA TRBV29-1 TGCAGCGGAAAAACAGGGGTAGAGACCCAGTACTTC CSGKTGVETQYF
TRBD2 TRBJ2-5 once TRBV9 TGTGCCAGCAGCGAGAACCTGGCCCGGGGAGGGCAAGAGACCCAGTACTTC CASSENLARGGQETQYF
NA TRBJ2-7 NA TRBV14 TGTGCCAGCAGCCAAGTTACCGGTGGGGGGTCCTACGAGCAGTACTTC CASSQVTGGGSYEQYF
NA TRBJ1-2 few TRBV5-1 TGCGCCAGCAGCTTGCCCGGGAATGGCTACACCTTC CASSLPGNGYTF
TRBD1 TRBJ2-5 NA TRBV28 TGTGCCAGCAGGGGGGACAGGGTAGGAGGAGAGACCCAGTACTTC CASRGDRVGGETQYF
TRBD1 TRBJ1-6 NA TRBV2 TGTGCCAGCTCCTACCGGGACAGGGCAAATTCACCCCTCCACTTT CASSYRDRANSPLHF
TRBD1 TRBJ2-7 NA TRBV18 TGTGCCAGCTCACCAATCGTGACAGGGTGGTACGAGCAGTACTTC CASSPIVTGWYEQYF
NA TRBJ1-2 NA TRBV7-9 TGTGCCAGCAGCCTTAGGAACAGGGCTCCGGGCTACACCTTC CASSLRNRAPGYTF
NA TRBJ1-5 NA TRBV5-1 TGCGCCAGCAGCTTGGCGGGGGGGGATCAGCCCCAGCATTTT CASSLAGGDQPQHF
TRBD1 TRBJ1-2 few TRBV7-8 TGTGCCAGCAGCCGCGGACAGGGGGCTAACTATGGCTACACCTTC CASSRGQGANYGYTF
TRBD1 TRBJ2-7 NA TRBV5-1 TGCGCCAGCAGCTTGTCAGGGGGTAACTACGAGCAGTACTTC CASSLSGGNYEQYF
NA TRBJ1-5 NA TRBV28 TGTGCCAGCGTTCCCGCGGGGGCCTTCAATCAGCCCCAGCATTTT CASVPAGAFNQPQHF
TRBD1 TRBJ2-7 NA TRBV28 TGTGCCAGCAGTTTTATTTTTGGGACAGGGGAGTTCTACGAGCAGTACTTC CASSFIFGTGEFYEQYF
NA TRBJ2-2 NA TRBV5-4 TGTGCCAGCAGCTTTTTGGGGCAGACAAACACCGGGGAGCTGTTTTTT CASSFLGQTNTGELFF
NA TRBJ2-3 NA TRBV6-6 TGTGCCAGCAGTTTCGGGACTCCCATAGATACGCAGTATTTT CASSFGTPIDTQYF
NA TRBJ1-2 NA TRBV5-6 TGTGCCAGCAGCTTGGTGACAGTAGCTAACTATGGCTACACCTTC CASSLVTVANYGYTF
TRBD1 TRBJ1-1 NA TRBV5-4 TGTGCCAGCAGCTCCAGGACAGGGGTGTACACTGAAGCTTTCTTT CASSSRTGVYTEAFF
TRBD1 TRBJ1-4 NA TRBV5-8 TGTGCCAGCAGCGCCGGACAGGGAGGAAGTGAAAAACTGTTTTTT CASSAGQGGSEKLFF
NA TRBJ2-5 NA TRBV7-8 TGTGCCAGCAGCTTAGTGTGGGGCCGGTACGGACAAGAGACCCAGTACTTC CASSLVWGRYGQETQYF
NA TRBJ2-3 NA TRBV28 TGTGCCAGCAGTTTGGAGGACAGAGATCCAGATACGCAGTATTTT CASSLEDRDPDTQYF
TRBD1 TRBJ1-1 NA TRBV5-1 TGCGCCAGCAGGCTACAGGGGTACACTGAAGCTTTCTTT CASRLQGYTEAFF
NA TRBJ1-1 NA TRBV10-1 TGCGCCAGCAGCGGGACAAGCAACACTGAAGCTTTCTTT CASSGTSNTEAFF
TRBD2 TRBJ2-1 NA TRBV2 TGTGCCAGCAGTGAGAAGGGGACTAGCGGGAGTAATGAGCAGTTCTTC CASSEKGTSGSNEQFF
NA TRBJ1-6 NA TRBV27 TGTGCCAGCAGTTTGAGTAGTCTCGAGGGTTCACCCCTCCACTTT CASSLSSLEGSPLHF
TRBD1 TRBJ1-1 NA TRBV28 TGTGCCAGCAGTTTTCAGGGGGTAGGCACTGAAGCTTTCTTT CASSFQGVGTEAFF
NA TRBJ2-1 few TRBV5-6 TGTGCCAGCAGCTTGGTTCGGGTCGATGAGCAGTTCTTC CASSLVRVDEQFF
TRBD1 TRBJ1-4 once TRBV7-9 TGTGCCAGCAGCTCGTGGACAGGGGATGAAAAACTGTTTTTT CASSSWTGDEKLFF
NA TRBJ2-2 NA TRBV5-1 TGCGCCAGCAGCTTGGTAGCCCTGAACACCGGGGAGCTGTTTTTT CASSLVALNTGELFF
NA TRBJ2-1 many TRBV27 TGTGCCAGCAGACCACCCGGGAATGAGCAGTTCTTC CASRPPGNEQFF
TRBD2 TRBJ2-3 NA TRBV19 TGTGCCAGTAGGGTAAGCGGGGGCAGCACAGATACGCAGTATTTT CASRVSGGSTDTQYF
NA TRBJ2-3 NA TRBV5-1 TGCGCCAGCAGCTTAGGTTTGGGCGCAGATACGCAGTATTTT CASSLGLGADTQYF
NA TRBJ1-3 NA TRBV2 TGTGCCAGCAGTGAAGCCCCAGTCCCCACCGGAAACACCATATATTTT CASSEAPVPTGNTIYF
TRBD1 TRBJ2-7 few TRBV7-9 TGTGCCAGCAGCTTATGGAAGACAGGGAGCTCCTACGAGCAGTACTTC CASSLWKTGSSYEQYF
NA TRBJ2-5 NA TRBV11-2 TGTGCCAGCAGCTTAGACTTAACCCAGTACTTC CASSLDLTQYF
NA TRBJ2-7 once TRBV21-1 TGTGCCAGTGGTGGGAGTGGGCCCTACGAGCAGTACTTC CASGGSGPYEQYF
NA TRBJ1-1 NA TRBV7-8 TGTGCCAGCAGCCCCGCTGGAGGCAGACTGAACACTGAAGCTTTCTTT CASSPAGGRLNTEAFF
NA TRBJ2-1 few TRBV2 TGTGCCAGCAGTGAAGAAAGGACTCTATACAATGAGCAGTTCTTC CASSEERTLYNEQFF